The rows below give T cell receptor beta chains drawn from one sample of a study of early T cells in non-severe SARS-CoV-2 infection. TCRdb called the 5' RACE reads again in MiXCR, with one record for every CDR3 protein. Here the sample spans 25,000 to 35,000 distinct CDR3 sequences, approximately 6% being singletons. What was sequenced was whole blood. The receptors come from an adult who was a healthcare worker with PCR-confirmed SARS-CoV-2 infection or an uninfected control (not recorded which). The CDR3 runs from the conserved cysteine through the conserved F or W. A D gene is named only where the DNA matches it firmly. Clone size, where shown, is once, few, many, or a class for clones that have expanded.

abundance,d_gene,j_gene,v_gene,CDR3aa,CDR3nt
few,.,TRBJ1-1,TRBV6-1,CASRTPKGRIRDTEAFF,TGTGCCAGCAGAACCCCCAAGGGCCGGATTCGAGACACTGAAGCTTTCTTT
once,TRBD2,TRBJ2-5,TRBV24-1,CATSSGSGSLETQYF,TGTGCCACCAGTTCGGGTAGCGGGAGTTTAGAGACCCAGTACTTC
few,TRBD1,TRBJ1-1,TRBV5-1,CASSSDRTNTEAFF,TGCGCCAGCAGCTCGGACAGGACTAACACTGAAGCTTTCTTT
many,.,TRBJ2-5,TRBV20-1,CSARDTGAGRKKETQYF,TGCAGTGCTAGAGATACCGGGGCAGGACGCAAGAAAGAGACCCAGTACTTC
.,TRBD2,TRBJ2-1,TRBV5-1,CASSFWPVSRTSGSYEQFF,TGCGCCAGCAGCTTTTGGCCTGTCTCTCGGACTAGCGGGAGCTATGAGCAGTTCTTC
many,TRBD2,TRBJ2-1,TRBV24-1,CATSRSGRDGGKEQFF,TGTGCCACCTCTAGGAGCGGGAGGGACGGGGGAAAAGAGCAGTTCTTC
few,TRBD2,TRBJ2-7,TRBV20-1,CSARTSGWGEQYF,TGCAGTGCGCGGACTAGCGGGTGGGGCGAGCAGTACTTC
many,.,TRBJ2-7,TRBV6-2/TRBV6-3,CASSYSYSQPGVYEQYF,TGTGCCAGCAGTTACTCCTATTCACAGCCGGGGGTATACGAGCAGTACTTC
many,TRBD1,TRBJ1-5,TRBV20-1,CSARELQGEGQPQHF,TGCAGTGCTAGAGAGCTACAGGGGGAAGGTCAGCCCCAGCATTTT
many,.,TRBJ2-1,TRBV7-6,CASSLETQDNEQFF,TGTGCCAGCAGCTTGGAGACTCAAGATAATGAGCAGTTCTTC
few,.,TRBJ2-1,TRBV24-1,CATSDPGQPPDNEQFF,TGTGCCACCAGTGATCCAGGACAGCCACCGGACAATGAGCAGTTCTTC
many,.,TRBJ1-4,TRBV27,CASSSRERRGEKLFF,TGTGCCAGCAGTTCGAGGGAAAGGCGGGGGGAAAAACTGTTTTTT
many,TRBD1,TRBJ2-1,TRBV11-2,CASSRQGLAYNEQFF,TGTGCCAGCAGCCGACAGGGGTTGGCCTACAATGAGCAGTTCTTC
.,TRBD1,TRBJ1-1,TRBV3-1,CASIQGDLMNTEAFF,TGTGCCAGCATTCAGGGGGACCTGATGAACACTGAAGCTTTCTTT
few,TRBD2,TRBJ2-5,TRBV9,CASSGGLASEETQYF,TGTGCCAGCAGCGGGGGACTAGCAAGTGAAGAGACCCAGTACTTC
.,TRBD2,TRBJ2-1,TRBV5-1,CASSVGLAVENEQFF,TGCGCCAGCAGCGTGGGACTAGCTGTTGAGAATGAGCAGTTCTTC
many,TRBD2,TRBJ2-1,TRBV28,CASTFPGLAGSYNEQFF,TGTGCCAGCACCTTCCCTGGACTAGCGGGATCCTACAATGAGCAGTTCTTC
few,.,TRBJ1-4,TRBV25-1,CASSWAHTSANEKLFF,TGTGCCAGCAGTTGGGCCCACACTTCAGCTAATGAAAAACTGTTTTTT
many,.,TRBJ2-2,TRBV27,CASSFGGAAAGELFF,TGTGCCAGCAGTTTTGGAGGGGCTGCCGCCGGGGAGCTGTTTTTT
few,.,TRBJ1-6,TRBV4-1,CASSEIHSPLHF,TGCGCCAGCAGCGAAATCCATTCACCCCTCCACTTT
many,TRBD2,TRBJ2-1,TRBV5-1,CASSLEGLANNEQFF,TGCGCCAGCAGCTTGGAGGGACTAGCAAACAATGAGCAGTTCTTC
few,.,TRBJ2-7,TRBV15,CATSRSGGTGDEQYF,TGTGCCACCAGCAGATCGGGGGGCACAGGGGACGAGCAGTACTTC
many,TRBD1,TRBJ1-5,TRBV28,CASSLLGQGGNQPQHF,TGTGCCAGCAGTTTATTAGGACAGGGGGGCAATCAGCCCCAGCATTTT
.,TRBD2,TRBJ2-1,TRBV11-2,CASSRTRNEQFF,TGTGCCAGCAGCAGGACTAGGAATGAGCAGTTCTTC
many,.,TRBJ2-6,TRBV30,CAWSVSGANVLTF,TGTGCCTGGAGTGTTTCCGGGGCCAACGTCCTGACTTTC
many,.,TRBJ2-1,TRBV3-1,CASSQDYTRQGKNNEQFF,TGTGCCAGCAGCCAGGACTACACCCGACAGGGCAAGAACAATGAGCAGTTCTTC
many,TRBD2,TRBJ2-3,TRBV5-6,CASSPSGILTDTQYF,TGTGCCAGCAGCCCTAGCGGGATCCTCACAGATACGCAGTATTTT
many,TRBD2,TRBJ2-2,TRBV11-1,CASSLGVAGNTGELFF,TGTGCCAGCAGCTTAGGGGTAGCGGGGAACACCGGGGAGCTGTTTTTT
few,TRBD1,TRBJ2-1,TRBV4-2,CASSQEIRGPTNEQFF,TGTGCCAGCAGCCAGGAGATTAGGGGGCCCACCAATGAGCAGTTCTTC
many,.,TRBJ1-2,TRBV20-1,CSANSLQGSYGYTF,TGCAGTGCTAACTCCCTCCAGGGGAGCTATGGCTACACCTTC
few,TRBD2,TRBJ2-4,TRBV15,CATRSSGRNIQYF,TGTGCCACCAGGTCTAGCGGGAGGAACATTCAGTACTTC
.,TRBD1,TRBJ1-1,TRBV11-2,CASSLGQSYEAFF,TGTGCCAGCAGCTTGGGACAGTCTTATGAAGCTTTCTTT
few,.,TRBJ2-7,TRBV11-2,CASTLSAGTSSYEQYF,TGTGCCAGCACCCTTAGCGCCGGGACATCTTCCTACGAGCAGTACTTC
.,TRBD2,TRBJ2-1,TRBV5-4,CASSPGTSGNNEQFF,TGTGCCAGCAGCCCGGGGACTAGCGGAAACAATGAGCAGTTCTTC
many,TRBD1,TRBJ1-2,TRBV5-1,CASSSTSGGYGYTF,TGCGCCAGCAGCTCTACCTCAGGGGGTTATGGCTACACCTTC
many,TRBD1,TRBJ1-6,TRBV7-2,CASSSTTGVWSPLHF,TGTGCCAGCAGCTCCACGACAGGGGTATGGTCACCCCTCCACTTT
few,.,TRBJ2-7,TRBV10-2,CASLRIGVYEQYF,TGCGCCAGCCTTAGGATTGGGGTTTACGAGCAGTACTTC
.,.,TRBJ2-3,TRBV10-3,CAISGQRTDTQYF,TGTGCCATCAGTGGACAGCGCACAGATACGCAGTATTTT
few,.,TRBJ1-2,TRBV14,CASSQGSHYGYTF,TGTGCCAGCAGCCAAGGGTCCCACTATGGCTACACCTTC
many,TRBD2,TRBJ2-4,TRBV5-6,CASSLRTSGSAAAKNIQYF,TGTGCCAGCAGCTTGAGGACTAGCGGGAGTGCTGCAGCCAAAAACATTCAGTACTTC